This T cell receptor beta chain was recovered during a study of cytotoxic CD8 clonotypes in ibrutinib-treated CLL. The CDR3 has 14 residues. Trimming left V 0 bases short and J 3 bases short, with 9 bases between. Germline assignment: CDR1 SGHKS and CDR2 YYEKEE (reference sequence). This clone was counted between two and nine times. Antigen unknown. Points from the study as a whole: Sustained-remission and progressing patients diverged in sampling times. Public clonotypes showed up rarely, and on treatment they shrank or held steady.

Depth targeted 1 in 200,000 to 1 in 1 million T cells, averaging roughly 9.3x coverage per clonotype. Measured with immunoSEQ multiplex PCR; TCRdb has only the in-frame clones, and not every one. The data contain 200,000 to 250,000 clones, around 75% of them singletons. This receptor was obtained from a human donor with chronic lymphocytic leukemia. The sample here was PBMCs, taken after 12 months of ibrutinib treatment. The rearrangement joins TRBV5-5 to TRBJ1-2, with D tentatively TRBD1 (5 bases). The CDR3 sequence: CASSLGGVDYGYTF. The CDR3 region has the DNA TGTGCCAGCAGCTTGGGAGGGGTTGACTATGGCTACACCTTC.